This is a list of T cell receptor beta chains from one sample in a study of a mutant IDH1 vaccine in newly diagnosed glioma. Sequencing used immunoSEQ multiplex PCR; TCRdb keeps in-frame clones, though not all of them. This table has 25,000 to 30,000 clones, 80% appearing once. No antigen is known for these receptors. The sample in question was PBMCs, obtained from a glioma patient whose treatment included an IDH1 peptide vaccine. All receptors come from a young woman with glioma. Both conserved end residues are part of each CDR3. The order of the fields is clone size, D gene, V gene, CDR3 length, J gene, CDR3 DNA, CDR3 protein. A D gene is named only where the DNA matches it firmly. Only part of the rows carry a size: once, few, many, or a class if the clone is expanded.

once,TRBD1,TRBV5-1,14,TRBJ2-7,TGCGCCAGCAGCGAGGGACAGGGGGCTCTCGAGCAGTACTTC,CASSEGQGALEQYF
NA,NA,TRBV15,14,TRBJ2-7,TGTGCCTCCGAAGACGGGGCCCGATCCGGGGAGCAGTACTTC,CASEDGARSGEQYF
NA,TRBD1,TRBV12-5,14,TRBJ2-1,TGTGCTAGTGGCCCCGGGACAGGGGGCAATGAGCAGTTCTTC,CASGPGTGGNEQFF
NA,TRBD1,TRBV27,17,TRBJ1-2,TGTGCCAGCAGTTTAACTAGATCGGACAGGGCTAACTATGGCTACACCTTC,CASSLTRSDRANYGYTF
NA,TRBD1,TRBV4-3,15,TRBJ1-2,TGCGCCAGCAGCCCCCACCGACAGGGGAACTATGGCTACACCTTC,CASSPHRQGNYGYTF
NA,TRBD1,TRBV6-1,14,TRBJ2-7,TGTGCCAGCAGAGAGGCGGGACAGGGCATGGGGCAGTACTTC,CASREAGQGMGQYF
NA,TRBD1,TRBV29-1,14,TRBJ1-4,TGCAGCGTTCTAGGACAGGGGGCGCGGGGAAAACTGTTTTTT,CSVLGQGARGKLFF
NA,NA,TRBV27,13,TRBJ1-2,TGTGCCAGCAGTTTATCCAGCGGTTATGGCTACACCTTC,CASSLSSGYGYTF
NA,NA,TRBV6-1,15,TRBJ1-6,TGTGCCAGCAGTGAACGGGCAGGTATTAATTCACCCCTCCACTTT,CASSERAGINSPLHF
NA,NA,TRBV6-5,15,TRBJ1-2,TGTGCCAGCAGTTGGGACCGTTCATCCTTCTATGGCTACACCTTC,CASSWDRSSFYGYTF